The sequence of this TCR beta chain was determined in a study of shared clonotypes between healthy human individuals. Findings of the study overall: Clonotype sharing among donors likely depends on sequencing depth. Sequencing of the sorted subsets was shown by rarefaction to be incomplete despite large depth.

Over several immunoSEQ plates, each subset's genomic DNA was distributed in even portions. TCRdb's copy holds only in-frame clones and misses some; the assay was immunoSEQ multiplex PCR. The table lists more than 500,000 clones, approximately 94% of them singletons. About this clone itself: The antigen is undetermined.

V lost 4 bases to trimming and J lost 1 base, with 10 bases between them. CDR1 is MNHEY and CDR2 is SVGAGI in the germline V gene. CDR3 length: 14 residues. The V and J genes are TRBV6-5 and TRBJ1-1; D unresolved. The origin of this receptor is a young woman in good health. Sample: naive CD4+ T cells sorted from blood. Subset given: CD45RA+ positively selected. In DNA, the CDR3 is TGTGCCAGCAGTTCCGGGCCAGGGAACACTGAAGCTTTCTTT. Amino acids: CASSSGPGNTEAFF.